This T cell receptor beta chain is from a study of blood T cell repertoires in COVID-19. Across the study: The analysed material was cDNA or gDNA that came from T cells, B-cell-depleted T cells, or PBMCs.

TCRdb's table, derived via immunoSEQ multiplex PCR, lists solely in-frame clones and lacks some. The data contain about 66,000 clones, 70% to 85% of them seen just once; the ten biggest clones take up more than 6.5%. The receptor was isolated from a man between 60 and 75 years old with acute or convalescent COVID-19. The specimen was peripheral blood.

The CDR3 DNA sequence: TGTGCCAGCAGGGGACAGAGCTCCTACAATGAGCAGTTCTTC. Residues: CASRGQSSYNEQFF. The chain recombines TRBV7-2 with TRBJ2-1; TRBD1 aligns across 7 bases. Germline trimming cut 6 bases from V and 0 bases from J; bases unmatched to any gene: 2. CDR3 length: 14 amino acids. Germline values: CDR1 SGHTA, CDR2 FQGNSA.